This T cell receptor (beta chain) comes out of a study of T-cell reconstitution after alpha-beta-depleted transplantation in children. This clonotype has ten or more counts. Preparation of the TCRbeta library used unique molecular identifiers. TCRdb used MiXCR to reprocess the PCR reads, holding one entry per CDR3 protein. The sample holds 60,000 to 80,000 distinct CDR3 sequences, 7.3% seen once. Trimming stripped 7 bases from V and 7 bases from J, with 16 bases between. The CDR3 length is 13 residues. The V and J genes are TRBV12-3 or TRBV12-4 and TRBJ1-1; no firm D call. This material consisted of PBMCs from the stem cell graft donor, taken from the stem cell graft. This clonotype was obtained from a human donor who donated a stem cell graft to a child with acute lymphoblastic leukemia. DNA for the CDR3: TGTGCCAGCACCCCGACCAACGAGGGTGAAGCTTTCTTT. Amino acids: CASTPTNEGEAFF.